The 30 T cell receptor beta chains below were found in one sample sequenced in a study of radiotherapy plus CTLA-4 blockade in lung cancer. TCRdb's copy holds only in-frame clones and misses some; the assay was immunoSEQ multiplex PCR. The repertoire has about 28,000 clones, 65% to 80% of them found once; the top ten carry 7% to 8%. Specimen: peripheral blood, collected from a patient treated with radiotherapy plus ipilimumab. The source of these receptors is a human donor with non-small cell lung cancer who had stable disease on radiotherapy plus ipilimumab.

In this sample, this clone turned up a few times. The chain has TRBV13 and TRBJ2-7; 7 positions match TRBD2. The V gene end was trimmed by 7 bases and the J gene end by 2 bases; junction bases not matched to a gene: 8. CDR1 is PRHDT, CDR2 FYEKMQ, per germline (reference sequence). The CDR3 consists of 14 residues. In nucleotides, the CDR3 is TGTGCCAGCACAAGGCGGGAGCCACCCTACGAGCAGTACTTC. It encodes CASTRREPPYEQYF. Variable domain in full (rest from reference TRBV13 and TRBJ2-7): AAGVIQSPRHLIKEKRETATLKCYPIPRHDTVYWYQQGPGQDPQFLISFYEKMQSDKGSIPDRFSAQQFSDYHSELNMSSLELGDSALYFCASTRREPPYEQYFGPGTRLTVT.

J is TRBJ1-2 and V is TRBV29-1; D gene ambiguous. CDR1 and CDR2 (germline): SQVTM, ANQGSEA. The CDR3 loop spans 12 amino acids. Trimming cost V 2 bases and J 3 bases, with 7 bases left between them. The CDR3 is CSVESGDYGYTF. The CDR3 DNA reads as TGCAGCGTTGAATCAGGCGACTATGGCTACACCTTC.

The chain recombines TRBV5-1 with TRBJ2-5, with 7 positions matching TRBD1. J lost 5 bases, V lost 0 bases, and 7 bases had no gene match. Germline CDR1 and CDR2: SGHRS and YFSETQ. CDR3 length: 15 amino acids. The DNA for the CDR3 is TGCGCCAGCAGCTTGGCCGACAGGGCAGGGGAGACCCAGTACTTC. Its protein is CASSLADRAGETQYF. Full variable domain (rest looked up from reference TRBV5-1 and TRBJ2-5): KAGVTQTPRYLIKTRGQQVTLSCSPISGHRSVSWYQQTPGQGLQFLFEYFSETQRNKGNFPGRFSGRQFSNSRSEMNVSTLELGDSALYLCASSLADRAGETQYFGPGTRLLVL.

This clone has a single count. The chain uses TRBV4-2 and TRBJ1-4; 9 bases agree with TRBD1. Germline CDR1 is LGHNA and CDR2 is YNFKEQ. The CDR3 has 13 amino acids. V lost 9 bases and J lost 8; bases outside the gene matches: 7. The CDR3 DNA reads as TGTGCCAGTTCCCCAGGACAGGGGGAAAAACTGTTTTTT. Amino acid sequence: CASSPGQGEKLFF.

The chain uses TRBV10-3 and TRBJ1-1, with 9 bases aligning to TRBD1. After removal of 6 bases from V and 2 bases from J, the junction contained 19 bases not matched to a gene. CDR3 length equals 19 residues. Per germline, CDR1 ENHRY and CDR2 SYGVKD. The CDR3 is CAISAARGRDREVNTEAFF. DNA for the CDR3: TGTGCCATCAGCGCAGCTCGTGGTCGGGACAGGGAAGTAAACACTGAAGCTTTCTTT.

The chain joins TRBV5-6 to TRBJ2-6; possibly TRBD1 for D (6 bases). The CDR3 totals 15 residues. Germline V gene sequence: CDR1 SGHDT, CDR2 YYEEEE. V was pared by 1 base and J by 4 bases, with 9 bases between. CDR3 bases: TGTGCCAGCAGCTTGTGGGGGCGCGGGGCCAACGTCCTGACTTTC. Its translation: CASSLWGRGANVLTF.

The rearrangement links TRBV27 to TRBJ2-2, with a tentative D call TRBD1 (6 bases). CDR1 and CDR2 (germline): MNHEY, SMNVEV (reference sequence). Trimming stripped 6 bases from V and 0 bases from J, with 11 bases between. CDR3 length: 15 residues. The CDR3 sequence: CASRPGEPNTGELFF. As DNA, the CDR3 is TGTGCCAGCAGACCAGGGGAGCCGAACACCGGGGAGCTGTTTTTT.

V usage is TRBV18 and J usage is TRBJ1-1; 12 positions agree with TRBD1. This CDR3 is built from 16 residues. Trimming took 0 bases from V and 7 from J; bases not matched to a gene: 6. Germline CDR1 reads KGHSH; CDR2 reads LQKENI. CDR3 coding DNA: TGTGCCAGCTCACCACCGGGGACAGGGGGCCGGGGTGAAGCTTTCTTT. Its protein is CASSPPGTGGRGEAFF.

The CDR3 DNA follows: TGTGCCAGCACGGTGACAGGTAGCACAGATACGCAGTATTTT. Its protein product is CASTVTGSTDTQYF. The gene calls are TRBV7-3 and TRBJ2-3; maybe TRBD1 (6 bases). From germline, CDR1 is SGHTA and CDR2 FQGTGA. Trimming took 7 bases from V and 0 from J, leaving 11 bases between them. This CDR3 has 14 residues.

The chain combines TRBV7-3 with TRBJ2-5; weak D call: TRBD2 (7 bases). Germline CDR1 and CDR2: SGHTA and FQGTGA. The CDR3 totals 14 residues. The V gene lost 5 bases and the J gene lost 1 base, with 11 bases spanning the gap. DNA of the CDR3: TGTGCCAGCAGCCCCGGGGGGCCCCAAGAGACCCAGTACTTC. It yields the protein CASSPGGPQETQYF. Full variable domain (outside the CDR3, taken from reference TRBV7-3 and TRBJ2-5): GAGVSQTPSNKVTEKGKYVELRCDPISGHTALYWYRQSLGQGPEFLIYFQGTGAADDSGLPNDRFFAVRPEGSVSTLKIQRTERGDSAVYLCASSPGGPQETQYFGPGTRLLVL.

The chain employs TRBV7-9 and TRBJ1-2; D unresolved. Deletions cut 11 bases from V and 4 bases from J, with 14 bases between. The germline CDR1 and CDR2 sequences are SEHNR and FQNEAQ (reference sequence). This CDR3 contains 12 residues. The DNA of the CDR3 is TGTGCCTCCGCGGGCCCCCCCTATGGCTACACCTTC. Translation: CASAGPPYGYTF.

This clone came up once. The chain has TRBV6-6 and TRBJ1-5; the match to TRBD1 covers 10 bases. Germline CDR1 and CDR2: MNHNY and SVGAGI (reference sequence). The CDR3 is 15 residues long. The junction had 8 bases not matched to a gene; V was cut back by 7 bases and J by 5 bases. The CDR3 sequence is CASTRQGADHQPQHF. CDR3 DNA sequence: TGTGCCAGCACACGACAGGGGGCAGACCATCAGCCCCAGCATTTT.

This chain links TRBV25-1 with TRBJ1-4; TRBD1 is a possible D gene (5 bases). In germline, CDR1 is MGHDK, CDR2 SYGVNS. There are 16 residues in the CDR3. Trimming stripped 3 bases from V and 0 bases from J, with 11 bases between. For the CDR3, the DNA is TGTGCCAGCAGTGATCCGCAGGGCGCAACTAATGAAAAACTGTTTTTT. This sequence encodes CASSDPQGATNEKLFF.

This rearrangement joins TRBV9 to TRBJ1-1; D gene ambiguous. Trimming removed 8 bases at V and 0 bases at J, with 8 bases between. Germline CDR1 and CDR2: SGDLS and YYNGEE. The CDR3 runs 12 residues. The CDR3 DNA reads TGTGCCAGAGGACGGTTGAACACTGAAGCTTTCTTT. As protein: CARGRLNTEAFF.

Only a few counts were recorded for this clone. This chain uses TRBV2 with TRBJ2-1, with no clear D. The CDR3 totals 11 residues. The ends were cut back, 6 bases at V and 4 bases at J, with 4 bases in the middle. Germline V gene sequence: CDR1 SNHLY, CDR2 FYNNEI. The CDR3, as DNA: TGTGCCAGCAGAGAATACAATGAGCAGTTCTTC. It is translated as CASREYNEQFF.

This chain joins TRBV6-6 and TRBJ1-1; unclear D gene. Germline CDR1 reads MNHNY; CDR2 reads SVGAGI (reference sequence). Trimming left V 6 bases short and J 11 bases short, with 10 bases between. The CDR3 length is 10 residues. CDR3 sequence reads: CASSYDWAFF. For the CDR3, the DNA is TGTGCCAGCAGCTACGACTGGGCTTTCTTT.

This clone was observed a few times. The rearrangement uses TRBV5-1 and TRBJ2-5; unclear D gene. This CDR3 spans 14 amino acids. Germline V gene data show CDR1 as SGHRS and CDR2 as YFSETQ. With 4 bases removed from V and 2 bases from J, the gap between germline ends came to 12 bases. CDR3 loop: CASSKADSQETQYF. Written as DNA, the CDR3 is TGCGCCAGCAGCAAGGCTGACTCTCAAGAGACCCAGTACTTC.

This clone was observed once. This chain connects TRBV11-2 to TRBJ1-5, with D possibly TRBD1 on 5 matching bases. From germline, CDR1 is SGHAT and CDR2 FQNNGV. The CDR3 runs 17 residues. V was trimmed by 5 bases and J by 0 bases, leaving 17 bases between them. This CDR3 reads CASSPLQVPYSNQPQHF. In nucleotides, the CDR3 is TGTGCCAGCAGCCCTCTACAGGTCCCTTATAGCAATCAGCCCCAGCATTTT.

The rearrangement uses TRBV5-1 and TRBJ2-1, with D perhaps matching TRBD2 (5 bases). Trimming removed 1 base from V and 5 bases from J, with 13 bases in between. CDR1 and CDR2 from the germline V gene are SGHRS and YFSETQ. CDR3 length: 15 residues. This CDR3 reads CASSLSRVGNNEQFF. In DNA form, the CDR3 reads TGCGCCAGCAGCTTGTCACGCGTCGGGAACAATGAGCAGTTCTTC.

The table lists this clone with a count of one. The chain carries TRBV5-1 and TRBJ2-5, with D possibly being TRBD2 (5 bases). The CDR3 length is 15 residues. CDR1 SGHRS and CDR2 YFSETQ come from the germline V gene. Trimming took off 2 bases at V and 1 base at J, with 12 bases between the two ends. CDR3 nucleotides: TGCGCCAGCAGCTTTAACCGGGATGGCCAAGAGACCCAGTACTTC. It encodes CASSFNRDGQETQYF.

This sequence joins TRBV29-1 and TRBJ2-1; D gene uncertain. Germline values: CDR1 SQVTM, CDR2 ANQGSEA. CDR3 length: 13 amino acids. V was shortened by 7 bases and J by 1 base, with 11 bases between the two germline ends. In nucleotides, the CDR3 is TGCAGCGCTATCGGGTTATCCTACAATGAGCAGTTCTTC. It yields the protein CSAIGLSYNEQFF.

The chain employs TRBV7-8 and TRBJ1-5; D unclear. Germline V gene lookup returns CDR1 SGHVS and CDR2 FQNEAQ. The ends were cut back, 2 bases at V and 6 bases at J, with 8 bases in the middle. CDR3 length equals 13 residues. For the CDR3, the DNA is TGTGCCAGCAGCTTAACAGACGGTCAGCCCCAGCATTTT. It specifies CASSLTDGQPQHF.

The chain combines TRBV4-1 with TRBJ2-5; 10 positions match TRBD1. Unmatched junction bases numbered 6, after V lost 1 base and J lost 4 bases. Germline V lookup: CDR1 MGHRA, CDR2 YSYEKL. The CDR3 covers 16 residues. In DNA, the CDR3 is TGCGCCAGCAGCCAAGCGTTGGACAGGGGGAGAGAGACCCAGTACTTC. Translated, it gives CASSQALDRGRETQYF.

The rearrangement uses TRBV5-8 and TRBJ2-5; 13 nucleotides line up with TRBD2. Per the germline V gene, CDR1 is SGHTS and CDR2 is YDEGEE. The V gene end was trimmed by 3 bases and the J gene end by 2 bases; junction bases not matched to a gene: 7. The CDR3 is 17 residues long. The CDR3, as DNA: TGTGCCAGCAGCTGGGGGACTAGCGGGGACCTACAAGAGACCCAGTACTTC. It is translated as CASSWGTSGDLQETQYF.

The chain employs TRBV4-2 and TRBJ2-3; D perhaps matches TRBD2 (5 bases). Germline loops: CDR1 LGHNA, CDR2 YNFKEQ. The CDR3 length is 13 residues. The V and J ends lost 0 bases and 5 bases respectively, with 6 bases between them. The CDR3 DNA reads as TGTGCCAGCAGCCAAGATCGGGGAGATACGCAGTATTTT. Translated: CASSQDRGDTQYF.

The chain employs TRBV4-1 and TRBJ1-2, with D possibly matching TRBD1 (5 bases). V lost 1 base, J lost 2 bases, and 17 bases lay in between. The CDR3 sequence is 17 residues long. Germline CDR1 reads MGHRA; CDR2 reads YSYEKL. The CDR3 nucleotides read TGCGCCAGCAGCCAAGGTCCGCAGGGAAGGATCAACTATGGCTACACCTTC. It yields the protein CASSQGPQGRINYGYTF.

The gene calls are TRBV7-2 and TRBJ2-1, with D possibly matching TRBD1 (6 bases). V gave up 5 bases and J gave up 13 bases, with 18 bases separating them. This CDR3 has 13 amino acids. Germline V gene data show CDR1 as SGHTA and CDR2 as FQGNSA. The CDR3 region is CASSPYRDNHQFF. For the CDR3, the DNA is TGTGCCAGCAGCCCGTATAGGGACAACCATCAGTTCTTC.

The chain is built from TRBV7-2 and TRBJ1-5; 9 positions agree with TRBD1. Germline lookup yields CDR1 SGHTA and CDR2 FQGNSA. CDR3 length: 14 amino acids. V lost 5 bases, J lost 4 bases, and 3 bases stayed unmatched. CDR3 loop: CASSPTGGNQPQHF. In DNA, the CDR3 is TGTGCCAGCAGCCCGACAGGGGGAAATCAGCCCCAGCATTTT.

The chain combines TRBV9 with TRBJ1-1; 9 nucleotides agree with TRBD1. The germline gives CDR1 SGDLS, CDR2 YYNGEE. The junction had 4 bases not matched to a gene; V was cut back by 0 bases and J by 10 bases. This CDR3 contains 13 residues. The CDR3 nucleotides are TGTGCCAGCAGCGTAGTACAGGGGGCTTCAGCTTTCTTT. The encoded protein is CASSVVQGASAFF. The variable domain in full, completed from reference TRBV9 and TRBJ1-1, reads DSGVTQTPKHLITATGQRVTLRCSPRSGDLSVYWYQQSLDQGLQFLIQYYNGEERAKGNILERFSAQQFPDLHSELNLSSLELGDSALYFCASSVVQGASAFFGQGTRLTVV.

This rearrangement joins TRBV7-2 to TRBJ1-1; unclear D gene. CDR3 length: 12 residues. In germline, CDR1 is SGHTA, CDR2 FQGNSA. Trimming cost V 3 bases and J 0 bases, with 2 bases left between them. In nucleotides, the CDR3 is TGTGCCAGCAGCTTTATGAACACTGAAGCTTTCTTT. As protein: CASSFMNTEAFF.